This is a list of T cell receptor beta chains from one sample in a study of T cell repertoires in cytomegalovirus infection. Their specific antigens are unknown. MiXCR, run by TCRdb on the reads, gives a single entry per CDR3 protein. The data show some 220,000 distinct CDR3 sequences, roughly 34% seen once. The sequencing here drew on CD8+ T cells from cultured PBMCs, taken from culture after CMV antigen stimulation. These receptors came from a human donor in good health (CMV status not recorded). Some clones in this sample may be carry-over from other donors' samples. CDR3s include the opening cysteine and the closing phenylalanine or tryptophan. Each record gives: clone size, V gene, CDR3 length, J gene, D gene, CDR3 protein, CDR3 DNA. A D gene is named only where the DNA matches it firmly. Only some rows state a clone size, as once, few, many or a class for expanded clones.

clone size: many
V gene: TRBV7-2
CDR3 length: 17
J gene: TRBJ1-4
D gene: NA
CDR3 protein: CASSLGPRQDPGEKLFF
CDR3 DNA: TGTGCCAGCAGCTTAGGACCCCGACAGGATCCGGGAGAAAAACTGTTTTTT

clone size: many
V gene: TRBV7-2
CDR3 length: 18
J gene: TRBJ2-3
D gene: TRBD2
CDR3 protein: CASSLVGFERDGPDTQYF
CDR3 DNA: TGTGCCAGCAGCTTAGTAGGGTTCGAGCGGGACGGGCCAGATACGCAGTATTTT

clone size: few
V gene: TRBV27
CDR3 length: 11
J gene: TRBJ2-5
D gene: NA
CDR3 protein: CASTSQETQYF
CDR3 DNA: TGTGCCAGCACCTCCCAAGAGACCCAGTACTTC

clone size: few
V gene: TRBV27
CDR3 length: 16
J gene: TRBJ2-1
D gene: TRBD1
CDR3 protein: CASSSAGTGSYNEQFF
CDR3 DNA: TGTGCCAGCAGTTCAGCCGGGACAGGGTCCTACAATGAGCAGTTCTTC

clone size: many
V gene: TRBV7-8
CDR3 length: 13
J gene: TRBJ2-7
D gene: NA
CDR3 protein: CASSETRIYEQYF
CDR3 DNA: TGTGCCAGCAGCGAGACTAGGATCTACGAGCAGTACTTC

clone size: NA
V gene: TRBV7-3
CDR3 length: 15
J gene: TRBJ1-6
D gene: NA
CDR3 protein: CASSLSGQGGSPLHF
CDR3 DNA: TGTGCCAGCAGCTTAAGTGGGCAGGGAGGCTCACCCCTCCACTTT

clone size: few
V gene: TRBV7-9
CDR3 length: 12
J gene: TRBJ2-6
D gene: NA
CDR3 protein: CASSSSGQVLTF
CDR3 DNA: TGTGCCAGCAGCAGCTCGGGACAAGTCCTGACTTTC

clone size: few
V gene: TRBV4-1
CDR3 length: 15
J gene: TRBJ1-1
D gene: NA
CDR3 protein: CASSHLTGMNTEAFF
CDR3 DNA: TGCGCCAGCAGCCACTTAACAGGTATGAACACTGAAGCTTTCTTT

clone size: NA
V gene: TRBV12-5
CDR3 length: 14
J gene: TRBJ1-1
D gene: NA
CDR3 protein: CASGLVQGNTEAFF
CDR3 DNA: TGTGCTAGTGGTTTGGTACAAGGGAACACTGAAGCTTTCTTT

clone size: NA
V gene: TRBV28
CDR3 length: 14
J gene: TRBJ1-5
D gene: NA
CDR3 protein: CASSFRMGNQPQHF
CDR3 DNA: TGTGCCAGCAGTTTCCGAATGGGCAATCAGCCCCAGCATTTT

clone size: NA
V gene: TRBV20-1
CDR3 length: 16
J gene: TRBJ2-7
D gene: TRBD1
CDR3 protein: CSARLIPGTELYEQYF
CDR3 DNA: TGCAGTGCTAGATTAATTCCGGGGACAGAACTCTACGAGCAGTACTTC

clone size: NA
V gene: TRBV7-6
CDR3 length: 14
J gene: TRBJ2-5
D gene: TRBD1
CDR3 protein: CASRDRGYQETQYF
CDR3 DNA: TGTGCCAGCAGGGACAGGGGCTACCAAGAGACCCAGTACTTC

clone size: few
V gene: TRBV2
CDR3 length: 15
J gene: TRBJ2-3
D gene: TRBD2
CDR3 protein: CASSPSGLAPDTQYF
CDR3 DNA: TGTGCCAGCAGTCCTTCTGGACTAGCCCCAGATACGCAGTATTTT

clone size: NA
V gene: TRBV12-3/TRBV12-4
CDR3 length: 14
J gene: TRBJ1-5
D gene: NA
CDR3 protein: CASNPAPGNQPQHF
CDR3 DNA: TGTGCCAGCAATCCGGCGCCTGGGAATCAGCCCCAGCATTTT

clone size: NA
V gene: TRBV12-3/TRBV12-4
CDR3 length: 12
J gene: TRBJ1-1
D gene: NA
CDR3 protein: CASSPGQPEAFF
CDR3 DNA: TGTGCCAGCAGCCCCGGACAGCCTGAAGCTTTCTTT

clone size: many
V gene: TRBV7-7
CDR3 length: 16
J gene: TRBJ2-1
D gene: NA
CDR3 protein: CASSLGGGRSSNEQFF
CDR3 DNA: TGTGCTAGCAGCTTAGGAGGGGGGCGCTCCTCCAATGAGCAGTTCTTC

clone size: many
V gene: TRBV5-4
CDR3 length: 19
J gene: TRBJ2-3
D gene: TRBD2
CDR3 protein: CASSLEGILAGEGTDTQYF
CDR3 DNA: TGTGCCAGCAGCTTGGAGGGCATACTAGCGGGAGAAGGGACAGATACGCAGTATTTT

clone size: NA
V gene: TRBV12-3/TRBV12-4
CDR3 length: 16
J gene: TRBJ2-6
D gene: NA
CDR3 protein: CASSLYGGSGANVLTF
CDR3 DNA: TGTGCCAGCTCTCTATACGGGGGCTCTGGGGCCAACGTCCTGACTTTC

clone size: few
V gene: TRBV5-1
CDR3 length: 15
J gene: TRBJ2-7
D gene: NA
CDR3 protein: CASSLAGTVSYEQYF
CDR3 DNA: TGCGCCAGCAGCTTGGCCGGGACGGTCTCCTACGAGCAGTACTTC

clone size: many
V gene: TRBV20-1
CDR3 length: 16
J gene: TRBJ2-2
D gene: NA
CDR3 protein: CSARATGTPNTGELFF
CDR3 DNA: TGCAGTGCTAGAGCAACCGGGACACCGAACACCGGGGAGCTGTTTTTT

clone size: NA
V gene: TRBV12-5
CDR3 length: 14
J gene: TRBJ2-3
D gene: NA
CDR3 protein: CASGSPKPMDTQYF
CDR3 DNA: TGTGCTAGTGGTTCTCCCAAACCTATGGATACGCAGTATTTT

clone size: NA
V gene: TRBV12-5
CDR3 length: 17
J gene: TRBJ2-1
D gene: NA
CDR3 protein: CASGLGGATSNNNEQFF
CDR3 DNA: TGTGCTAGTGGTTTGGGGGGGGCGACTAGCAACAACAATGAGCAGTTCTTC

clone size: many
V gene: TRBV7-2
CDR3 length: 15
J gene: TRBJ2-1
D gene: NA
CDR3 protein: CASSPVVGGYNEQFF
CDR3 DNA: TGTGCCAGCAGCCCGGTGGTGGGGGGTTACAATGAGCAGTTCTTC

clone size: NA
V gene: TRBV30
CDR3 length: 11
J gene: TRBJ2-7
D gene: NA
CDR3 protein: CAWSRTYEQYF
CDR3 DNA: TGTGCCTGGAGTCGGACCTACGAGCAGTACTTC